Shown below are 19 T cell receptor beta chains from a single sample sequenced in a study of shared clonotypes between healthy human individuals. Method: immunoSEQ multiplex PCR; TCRdb's copy keeps in-frame clones and lacks some. Found here are hundreds of thousands of clones, around three quarters of them singletons; the top ten hold around 1.8%. Sequencing was done on a sample of memory CD4+ T cells sorted from blood. Subset specified: CD45RA-negative fraction. Receptors were obtained from a woman aged 25 to 39 in good health.

The CDR3: CASSALGQNYGYTF. CDR3 nucleotides: TGTGCCAGCAGTGCACTAGGACAGAACTATGGCTACACCTTC. J is TRBJ1-2 and V is TRBV27, with TRBD1 as a possible D gene (6 bases). V shed 5 bases and J shed 2 bases, with 12 bases lying between them. The CDR3 totals 14 residues. Looked up from germline, CDR1 is MNHEY and CDR2 is SMNVEV (reference sequence).

The V call is TRBV7-2, the J call TRBJ2-1; D is ambiguous. The germline V gene encodes CDR1 SGHTA and CDR2 FQGNSA. Deletions cut 3 bases from V and 12 bases from J, with 18 bases between. The CDR3 is 14 amino acids. CDR3 DNA: TGTGCCAGCAGCTTTGGGCCAGGTAGTAATCGGCAGTTCTTC. It is translated as CASSFGPGSNRQFF.

The CDR3 coding sequence is TGCGCCAGCAGCCAAGATGGGGTAGCGGCTGATACGCAGTATTTT. This gives the protein CASSQDGVAADTQYF. The rearrangement joins TRBV4-1 to TRBJ2-3; D is possibly TRBD2 (6 bases). Looked up from germline, CDR1 is MGHRA and CDR2 is YSYEKL. The V end was cut by 0 bases, the J end by 6 bases, with 13 bases between. This CDR3 comprises 15 residues.

This rearrangement joins TRBV30 to TRBJ1-3; no clear D gene. The germline V and J ends were trimmed by 2 bases and 2 bases, with 13 bases remaining between them. The CDR3 sequence is 15 residues long. Germline V gives CDR1 GTSNPN, CDR2 SVGIG (reference sequence). The CDR3 bases are TGTGCCTGGAGTAGGCCGGCGGTCGCTGGAAACACCATATATTTT. Translated: CAWSRPAVAGNTIYF.

This chain joins TRBV9 and TRBJ2-7, with 11 nucleotides matching TRBD2. This CDR3 is 14 amino acids long. The V gene end was trimmed by 3 bases and the J gene end by 7 bases; junction bases not matched to a gene: 6. Germline V lookup: CDR1 SGDLS, CDR2 YYNGEE. The CDR3 here is CASSGRGLAEEQYF. CDR3 nucleotide sequence: TGTGCCAGCAGCGGACGGGGACTAGCGGAAGAGCAGTACTTC.

This clone has only a few counts. The rearrangement joins TRBV10-3 to TRBJ2-7, with 10 bases identical to TRBD1. V gave up 5 bases and J gave up 5 bases; unmatched junction bases: 3. This CDR3 region has 13 residues. Germline V gene lookup returns CDR1 ENHRY and CDR2 SYGVKD. The CDR3 coding sequence is TGTGCCATCAGTCCCGGGACAGGGGACGAGCAGTACTTC. It codes for CAISPGTGDEQYF.

This chain links TRBV29-1 with TRBJ2-3; D call uncertain. The CDR3 is 13 residues long. Germline V CDR1 and CDR2: SQVTM, ANQGSEA. V was clipped by 6 bases and J by 0 bases, with 10 bases between them. The CDR3 is CSVWRSSTDTQYF. CDR3 nucleotide sequence: TGCAGCGTCTGGCGCTCGAGCACAGATACGCAGTATTTT.

CDR3 nucleotide sequence: TGTGCCAGCAGTACCCCCAAAGAGTATTACAGCAATCAGCCCCAGCATTTT. It yields the protein CASSTPKEYYSNQPQHF. V gene TRBV28 combines with J gene TRBJ1-5; no clear D. CDR3 size: 17 residues. Trimming stripped 5 bases from V and 1 base from J, with 18 bases between. The germline gives CDR1 MDHEN, CDR2 SYDVKM.

This clone has just one count. The J gene is TRBJ1-5, the V gene TRBV19; possible D gene TRBD1, 6 bases. The CDR3 is 13 amino acids. Germline loops: CDR1 LNHDA, CDR2 SQIVND (reference sequence). Trimming took off 7 bases at V and 4 bases at J, with 11 bases between the two ends. CDR3 amino acids: CASMGALNQPQHF. The CDR3 DNA follows: TGTGCCAGTATGGGGGCCTTGAATCAGCCCCAGCATTTT.

CDR3 bases: TGCGCCAGCAGCTTCGTTGAGGGTTCTGGTGGCTACACCTTC. Protein sequence: CASSFVEGSGGYTF. The chain carries TRBV5-1 and TRBJ1-2, with unresolved D. The germline V gene encodes CDR1 SGHRS and CDR2 YFSETQ. Between the trimmed V and J ends, which lost 2 bases and 7 bases, there was a span of 15 bases. There are 14 residues in the CDR3.

The V gene is TRBV6-1, the J gene TRBJ2-7, with D perhaps being TRBD1 or TRBD2 (5 bases each). Germline values: CDR1 MNHNS, CDR2 SASEGT. The CDR3 totals 14 residues. Trimming took 4 bases from V and 3 from J, leaving 13 bases between them. The CDR3 protein is CASSGRDLNYEQYF. CDR3 nucleotide sequence: TGTGCCAGCAGTGGCCGGGACCTTAACTACGAGCAGTACTTC.

The chain couples TRBV27 to TRBJ2-2, with 9 bases aligning to TRBD2. Per germline, CDR1 MNHEY and CDR2 SMNVEV (reference sequence). V shed 0 bases, J shed 8 bases, and the junction held 7 bases outside the gene matches. This CDR3 region has 16 residues. The CDR3 nucleotides read TGTGCCAGCAGTTTATCCCTAGCGGGGACCCGGGGGGAGCTGTTTTTT. As protein: CASSLSLAGTRGELFF.

J is TRBJ2-2 and V is TRBV29-1; 9 nucleotides align to TRBD2. The CDR3 runs to 15 residues. J gave up 4 bases and V 6 bases, and 9 bases lay outside the gene matches. The germline V gene encodes CDR1 SQVTM and CDR2 ANQGSEA. The chain's CDR3 is CSVRPGLASTGELFF. The CDR3 DNA is TGCAGCGTGCGGCCGGGACTAGCTTCCACCGGGGAGCTGTTTTTT.

V is TRBV28 and J is TRBJ1-2; D is possibly TRBD1 (5 bases). With 7 bases removed from V and 0 bases from J, the gap between germline ends came to 18 bases. Per the germline V gene, CDR1 is MDHEN and CDR2 is SYDVKM. CDR3 length equals 16 residues. Written as DNA, the CDR3 is TGTGCCAGCACCCAGGTACAGGCGACGACTAACTATGGCTACACCTTC. It is translated as CASTQVQATTNYGYTF.

The chain recombines TRBV28 with TRBJ1-2, with a possible D match to TRBD1 (6 bases). The CDR3 extends over 14 amino acids. V lost 4 bases to trimming and J lost 5 bases, with 14 bases between them. The germline V gene has CDR1 MDHEN and CDR2 SYDVKM. The CDR3: CASSWSQGRYGYTF. In nucleotides, the CDR3 is TGTGCCAGCAGTTGGAGCCAGGGGCGATATGGCTACACCTTC.

J is TRBJ2-1 and V is TRBV5-1; the match to TRBD2 covers 10 bases. CDR1 and CDR2 (germline): SGHRS, YFSETQ. Unmatched junction bases numbered 4, after V lost 5 bases and J lost 2 bases. The CDR3 runs to 15 residues. In nucleotides, the CDR3 is TGCGCCAGCAGGTACACTAGCGGGACCTACAATGAGCAGTTCTTC. Its translation is CASRYTSGTYNEQFF.

The chain is built from TRBV5-1 and TRBJ2-7, with 7 nucleotides matching TRBD1. With V trimmed by 0 bases and J by 5 bases, 2 bases remained unmatched. The CDR3 is 13 residues long. Per the germline V gene, CDR1 is SGHRS and CDR2 is YFSETQ. CDR3 loop: CASSLVTGNEQYF. CDR3 nucleotides: TGCGCCAGCAGCTTGGTGACAGGGAACGAGCAGTACTTC.

The rearrangement links TRBV7-2 to TRBJ2-7; unclear D gene. The CDR3 spans 14 residues. Germline V gives CDR1 SGHTA, CDR2 FQGNSA. Trimming left V 4 bases short and J 5 bases short, with 15 bases between. Here the CDR3 reads CASSSYLRSDEQYF. Written as DNA, the CDR3 is TGTGCCAGCAGCTCCTACCTCCGGAGTGACGAGCAGTACTTC. Drawing the rest from reference TRBV7-2 and TRBJ2-7, the complete variable domain is GAGVSQSPSNKVTEKGKDVELRCDPISGHTALYWYRQSLGQGLEFLIYFQGNSAPDKSGLPSDRFSAERTGGSVSTLTIQRTQQEDSAVYLCASSSYLRSDEQYFGPGTRLTVT.

The chain joins TRBV28 to TRBJ1-4; D ambiguous. V lost 4 bases, J lost 2 bases, and 11 bases lay in between. The CDR3 loop spans 15 amino acids. The germline CDR1 and CDR2 sequences are MDHEN and SYDVKM. Here the CDR3 reads CASSSEGATNEKLFF. The CDR3, as DNA: TGTGCCAGCAGTTCAGAGGGCGCGACTAATGAAAAACTGTTTTTT.